These 13 T cell receptor beta chains were all obtained from the same sample, sequenced in a study of blood T cell repertoires in COVID-19. Profiling relied on immunoSEQ multiplex PCR, and the TCRdb table lists in-frame clones only, not all of them. The sample contains 85,000 to 130,000 clones, 85% to 90% of which appear only once. Material: peripheral blood. Receptor source: a human donor in a cohort sampled during active COVID-19.

The chain carries TRBV4-1 and TRBJ2-5; 12 positions match TRBD2. V was pared by 1 base and J by 5 bases, with 2 bases of the junction left unmatched. This CDR3 region has 15 residues. CDR1 MGHRA and CDR2 YSYEKL come from the germline V gene. The CDR3 here is CASSQVLAGGETQYF. DNA for the CDR3: TGCGCCAGCAGCCAAGTTCTAGCGGGAGGGGAGACCCAGTACTTC.

The chain combines TRBV5-5 with TRBJ2-5, with TRBD2 matching 11 bases. V lost 6 bases, J lost 2 bases, and 6 bases stayed unmatched. The CDR3 length is 15 residues. The V gene's germline CDR1 is SGHKS and CDR2 YYEKEE (reference sequence). The CDR3, as DNA: TGTGCCAGCAACTCACTAGCGGGGGTGCAAGAGACCCAGTACTTC. As protein: CASNSLAGVQETQYF.

This clone turned up a few times. Mismatch with germline at one junction end may stem from a read error. The CDR3 DNA follows: TGTGCCAGCAGCGTAACCGGGACTTGGCCCTACAATGAGCAGTTCTTC. Translation gives CASSVTGTWPYNEQFF. J is TRBJ2-1 and V is TRBV7-3; TRBD2 is a possible D gene (6 bases). The CDR3 has 16 amino acids. CDR1 and CDR2 from the germline V gene are SGHTA and FQGTGA.

This clone was seen a handful of times. V and J are TRBV5-1 and TRBJ1-1, with TRBD1 as a possible D gene (6 bases). From germline, CDR1 is SGHRS and CDR2 YFSETQ. The CDR3 loop spans 13 amino acids. V was pared by 0 bases and J by 4 bases, with 7 bases between. The CDR3 is CASSLGQATEAFF. The CDR3 DNA is TGCGCCAGCAGCTTGGGACAGGCCACTGAAGCTTTCTTT.

As DNA, the CDR3 is TGTGCCAGCAGCGTAGGGTCAGGGCCCTATGGCTACACCTTC. Amino acid sequence: CASSVGSGPYGYTF. The rearrangement uses TRBV9 and TRBJ1-2, with a possible D match to TRBD1 (5 bases). CDR3 length equals 14 residues. V shed 0 bases and J shed 4 bases, with 10 bases lying between them. Per the germline V gene, CDR1 is SGDLS and CDR2 is YYNGEE.

The genes are TRBV6-5 and TRBJ2-3; no clear D. The CDR3 has 13 amino acids. Trimming pared 4 bases from V and 5 bases from J, leaving 10 bases between. Germline loops: CDR1 MNHEY, CDR2 SVGAGI. DNA of the CDR3: TGTGCCAGCAGTTTCCGGTCGGGAGATACGCAGTATTTT. Protein product: CASSFRSGDTQYF.

This chain connects TRBV27 to TRBJ1-2, with D perhaps TRBD1 (6 bases). The CDR3 is 17 residues long. V shed 3 bases and J shed 1 base, with 18 bases lying between them. Germline CDR1 is MNHEY and CDR2 is SMNVEV (reference sequence). In nucleotides, the CDR3 is TGTGCCAGCAGTTTGTCTTTCGGGACACAGAATAACTATGGCTACACCTTC. Encoded protein: CASSLSFGTQNNYGYTF.

V gene TRBV3-1 (or the pseudogene TRBV3-2) combines with J gene TRBJ1-1; D may be TRBD1 (6 bases). V lost 4 bases to trimming and J lost 0 bases, with 15 bases between them. This CDR3 comprises 16 residues. The germline V gene has CDR1 LGHDT and CDR2 YNNKEL (reference sequence). CDR3 amino acids: CASSPHRGGVNTEAFF. The CDR3 nucleotides are TGTGCCAGCAGCCCACATAGGGGGGGGGTGAACACTGAAGCTTTCTTT.

The chain is built from TRBV18 and TRBJ1-3; D is undetermined. Trimming removed 4 bases from V and 2 bases from J, with 12 bases in between. CDR3 length equals 15 residues. Per germline, CDR1 KGHSH and CDR2 LQKENI. CDR3 nucleotide sequence: TGTGCCAGCTCACTTATCAGTTTACCTGGAAACACCATATATTTT. Its protein product is CASSLISLPGNTIYF.

V and J are TRBV4-2 and TRBJ2-7; 9 bases are shared with TRBD1. CDR1 and CDR2 (germline): LGHNA, YNFKEQ. The CDR3 is 17 residues long. The J segment lost 2 bases and the V segment lost 1 base, leaving 9 bases of the junction unmatched. The chain's CDR3 is CASSQGTRDRDPYEQYF. In DNA, the CDR3 is TGTGCCAGCAGCCAAGGAACACGGGACAGGGATCCCTACGAGCAGTACTTC.

The chain combines TRBV2 with TRBJ2-1; D ambiguous. Trimming took 5 bases from V and 3 from J, leaving 2 bases between them. Looked up from germline, CDR1 is SNHLY and CDR2 is FYNNEI. The CDR3 covers 11 residues. The CDR3 nucleotides read TGTGCCAGCAGTTACTACAATGAGCAGTTCTTC. Its protein product is CASSYYNEQFF.

The chain combines TRBV27 with TRBJ2-2; D may be TRBD2 (5 bases). CDR1 is MNHEY and CDR2 is SMNVEV in the germline V gene (reference sequence). V was clipped by 6 bases and J by 0 bases, with 11 bases between them. CDR3 length: 15 residues. The CDR3 reads CASRGGFANTGELFF. The CDR3 DNA follows: TGTGCCAGCAGAGGAGGTTTCGCGAACACCGGGGAGCTGTTTTTT.

V gene TRBV28 combines with J gene TRBJ1-2; D unresolved. Deletions cut 3 bases from V and 4 bases from J, with 9 bases between. The CDR3 totals 13 residues. Germline-derived CDR1 and CDR2 are MDHEN and SYDVKM. CDR3 in DNA: TGTGCCAGCAGTTTGAGGGTTTCCTATGGCTACACCTTC. Residues: CASSLRVSYGYTF.